Sequencing of this TCR beta chain was carried out in a study of blood T cell repertoires in COVID-19. Across the study: Samples came from the United States, Italy and Spain, spanning acute and convalescent COVID-19. PBMCs, B-cell-depleted T cells, or T cells were the source of the cDNA or gDNA that made up the material.

Original processing notes: Reference gene primers were amplified, and this amplification served to estimate nucleated cell counts. The method was immunoSEQ multiplex PCR; TCRdb's version includes in-frame clones alone and lacks a portion of them. V and J calls plus clone size are reproduced from that table; the DNA served to infer D and trimming. The repertoire holds approximately 40,000 clones, with 84% as singletons. Germline CDR1 MNHEY, CDR2 SVGEGT. V was trimmed by 4 bases and J by 7 bases, leaving 10 bases between them. This CDR3 comprises 12 residues. Sequenced: peripheral blood. The chain combines TRBV6-2 or TRBV6-3 with TRBJ2-5; possible D gene TRBD1, 6 bases. This TCR came from a human donor in a cohort sampled during active COVID-19. CDR3 nucleotide sequence: TGTGCCAGCAGTTCGGACAGTGGGACCCAGTACTTC. As protein: CASSSDSGTQYF.